Detailed here is one T cell receptor (beta chain). V lost 5 bases and J lost 4; bases outside the gene matches: 7. The CDR3 has 15 amino acids. The germline gives CDR1 KGHDR, CDR2 SFDVKD. This entry is derived from a study of blood T cell repertoires in COVID-19. Only in-frame clones appear in the TCRdb table, and some are missing; sequencing was by immunoSEQ multiplex PCR. Found here are about 60,000 clones, 80% to 90% of them singletons; the top ten hold 4.8%. Sequencing was done on a sample of peripheral blood. The chain uses TRBV24-1 and TRBJ2-3; 8 bases are shared with TRBD1. The receptor was isolated from a man between 60 and 75 years old with acute or convalescent COVID-19. The CDR3, as DNA: TGTGCCACCAGTGGCGAGACAGGGGCATCAGATACGCAGTATTTT. This codes for CATSGETGASDTQYF.